The rows below give T cell receptor beta chains drawn from one sample of a study of T cell responses to AZD1222 COVID-19 vaccine. Assay: immunoSEQ multiplex PCR; the TCRdb copy retains only in-frame clones and omits some. The table shows over 150,000 clones, with about 91% occurring only once. The sample in question was peripheral blood, obtained on day 0 of AZD1222 vaccination. These receptors came from an adult in good health. The CDR3 runs from the conserved cysteine through the conserved F or W. Each record gives: D gene, V gene, clone size, J gene, CDR3 DNA, CDR3 protein. The D gene is left open where the match is weak. Not every row has a clone size; where given, it reads once, few, many or a size class.

-	TRBV28	-	TRBJ1-1	TGTGCCAGCAGTATGAGGGGAACTGAAGCTTTCTTT	CASSMRGTEAFF
TRBD2	TRBV28	-	TRBJ2-6	TGTGCCAGCAGTCTCTTGGCGGGAGAGGGTGGGGCCAACGTCCTGACTTTC	CASSLLAGEGGANVLTF
-	TRBV7-2	-	TRBJ1-2	TGTGCCAGCAGCTCCGGACAGTTGTCTACCTATGGCTACACCTTC	CASSSGQLSTYGYTF
-	TRBV11-3	once	TRBJ1-1	TGTGCCAGCAGCTTAGTAGGGGGGTCTGAAGCTTTCTTT	CASSLVGGSEAFF
-	TRBV29-1	-	TRBJ2-7	TGCAGCGTTGGGCCTTATAGCTCCTACGAGCAGTACTTC	CSVGPYSSYEQYF
TRBD1	TRBV19	-	TRBJ2-1	TGTGCCAGTAGTCAAGGACAGGGGGGCTACAATGAGCAGTTCTTC	CASSQGQGGYNEQFF
-	TRBV7-9	-	TRBJ1-2	TGTGCCAGCAGCTTAGTGGTTGGCAGGGATGGCTACACCTTC	CASSLVVGRDGYTF
-	TRBV3-1/TRBV3-2	once	TRBJ1-2	TGTGCCAGCAGCCAAGATTCAGGGACCTATGGCTACACCTTC	CASSQDSGTYGYTF
-	TRBV19	-	TRBJ1-2	TGTGCCAGTTTCCTCACCGAGCGGGGGAACTATGGCTACACCTTC	CASFLTERGNYGYTF
-	TRBV28	-	TRBJ1-5	TGTGCCAGCAGTCCTGCACCGGGACGGCGTAATCAGCCCCAGCATTTT	CASSPAPGRRNQPQHF
-	TRBV9	-	TRBJ1-4	TGTGCCAGCAGCGACCAACAGGGAACTAATGAAAAACTGTTTTTT	CASSDQQGTNEKLFF